These 28 T cell receptor beta chains originate from one sample sequenced in a study of blood T cell repertoires in COVID-19. Sequencing used immunoSEQ multiplex PCR; TCRdb keeps in-frame clones, though not all of them. The repertoire holds about 220,000 clones, with 70% to 90% as singletons. The sequenced material came from peripheral blood. All receptors come from a man aged 40-55 years with acute or convalescent COVID-19.

This chain joins TRBV6-5 and TRBJ2-7; 8 nucleotides line up with TRBD1. The V and J ends lost 5 bases and 4 bases, in that order; junction bases with no gene match: 7. The CDR3 has 14 residues. Germline-derived CDR1 and CDR2 are MNHEY and SVGAGI. The CDR3 region has the DNA TGTGCCAGCAGTAGACGGACAGGGCCTTACGAGCAGTACTTC. Its protein product is CASSRRTGPYEQYF.

The genes are TRBV6-2 or TRBV6-3 and TRBJ2-1; the match to TRBD2 covers 11 bases. This CDR3 has 19 amino acids. Looked up from germline, CDR1 is MNHEY and CDR2 is SVGEGT. With 1 base clipped from V and 0 bases from J, the junction kept 8 bases outside the gene matches. The CDR3 protein is CASSYYKSGTSGSYNEQFF. In DNA form, the CDR3 reads TGTGCCAGCAGTTACTACAAATCGGGGACTAGCGGCTCCTACAATGAGCAGTTCTTC.

The chain has TRBV11-2 and TRBJ2-1, with 7 bases that match TRBD2. The V gene end was trimmed by 3 bases and the J gene end by 3 bases; junction bases not matched to a gene: 8. This CDR3 is 16 amino acids long. The germline CDR1 and CDR2 sequences are SGHAT and FQNNGV. The CDR3 DNA sequence: TGTGCCAGCAGCTTTTCGGCGGGGGATTACTACAATGAGCAGTTCTTC. Protein sequence: CASSFSAGDYYNEQFF.

Here the CDR3 DNA reads TGTGCCCGGCAGGGACAGGGGAATGGAGAAGCTTTCTTT. Its translation is CARQGQGNGEAFF. The chain recombines TRBV30 with TRBJ1-1, with 10 bases lining up with TRBD1. The V gene end was trimmed by 8 bases and the J gene end by 8 bases; junction bases not matched to a gene: 11. This CDR3 comprises 13 residues. CDR1 and CDR2 (germline): GTSNPN, SVGIG (reference sequence).

J is TRBJ2-6 and V is TRBV12-1; TRBD1 was called by the table and not checked on the DNA. TRBV12-1 is shown as a pseudogene. The CDR3 spans 20 residues. The CDR3, as DNA: TGTGCCAGCAGCTTTGCCGGGACAGGGGGCGCGAAATCTGGGGCCAACGTCCTGACTTTC. Translated: CASSFAGTGGAKSGANVLTF.

This chain links TRBV18 with TRBJ2-7; D may be TRBD2 (6 bases). Germline V gives CDR1 KGHSH, CDR2 LQKENI. The CDR3 loop spans 15 amino acids. With 0 bases removed from V and 3 bases from J, the gap between germline ends came to 12 bases. DNA for the CDR3: TGTGCCAGCTCACCACCGGCGGGGTACCTCTACGAGCAGTACTTC. It translates to CASSPPAGYLYEQYF. The full variable domain, with the rest looked up from reference TRBV18 and TRBJ2-7, is NAGVMQNPRHLVRRRGQEARLRCSPMKGHSHVYWYRQLPEEGLKFMVYLQKENIIDESGMPKERFSAEFPKEGPSILRIQQVVRGDSAAYFCASSPPAGYLYEQYFGPGTRLTVT.

The chain employs TRBV9 and TRBJ1-6, with a weak D call TRBD1 (5 bases). The CDR3 runs to 13 residues. The V gene lost 0 bases and the J gene lost 11 bases, with 9 bases spanning the gap. CDR1 and CDR2 from the germline V gene are SGDLS and YYNGEE. The CDR3 sequence: CASSVGGSPPLHF. The CDR3 DNA reads as TGTGCCAGCAGCGTAGGGGGCAGTCCACCCCTCCACTTT.

The chain employs TRBV5-4 and TRBJ2-3, with 9 bases identical to TRBD1. Germline CDR1 reads SGHNT; CDR2 reads YYREEE (reference sequence). This CDR3 has 15 amino acids. V dropped 1 base and J dropped 4; count of bases not matched to a gene: 4. This CDR3 is CASSLRDREPDTQYF. The DNA of the CDR3 is TGTGCCAGCAGCTTGAGGGACAGGGAACCAGATACGCAGTATTTT.

The V and J genes are TRBV5-1 and TRBJ2-7, with TRBD1 identical over 11 bases. The CDR3 runs 15 residues. V gave up 4 bases and J gave up 2 bases; unmatched junction bases: 5. Germline V gives CDR1 SGHRS, CDR2 YFSETQ. CDR3 amino acids: CASSAGTGGPYEQYF. CDR3 coding DNA: TGCGCCAGCAGCGCTGGGACAGGGGGGCCCTACGAGCAGTACTTC. Combining the CDR3 with reference TRBV5-1 and TRBJ2-7 gives the whole variable domain KAGVTQTPRYLIKTRGQQVTLSCSPISGHRSVSWYQQTPGQGLQFLFEYFSETQRNKGNFPGRFSGRQFSNSRSEMNVSTLELGDSALYLCASSAGTGGPYEQYFGPGTRLTVT.

The gene calls are TRBV19 and TRBJ2-3; TRBD2 matches 7 bases. CDR1 and CDR2 from the germline V gene are LNHDA and SQIVND (reference sequence). The CDR3 consists of 17 residues. V shed 4 bases, J shed 0 bases, and the junction held 10 bases outside the gene matches. In DNA form, the CDR3 reads TGTGCCAGTAGTACCCCTCGGGGTAGCGGGAGCACAGATACGCAGTATTTT. It yields the protein CASSTPRGSGSTDTQYF.

The V call is TRBV6-1, the J call TRBJ2-7; D perhaps matches TRBD1 (5 bases). Trimming took 2 bases from V and 3 from J, leaving 11 bases between them. The CDR3 has 14 residues. Per the germline V gene, CDR1 is MNHNS and CDR2 is SASEGT. The CDR3 is CASSEPGSRYEQYF. CDR3 nucleotides: TGTGCCAGCAGTGAACCAGGGTCGCGCTACGAGCAGTACTTC.

The V and J genes are TRBV9 and TRBJ2-1; 8 bases line up with TRBD2. The CDR3 totals 16 residues. Trimming at V came to 0 bases and at J to 3 bases, leaving 5 bases not matched to a gene. CDR1 is SGDLS, CDR2 YYNGEE, per germline. This chain's CDR3 is CASSVGPSGGYNEQFF. CDR3 bases: TGTGCCAGCAGCGTAGGCCCCAGCGGGGGCTACAATGAGCAGTTCTTC. Supplemented by reference TRBV9 and TRBJ2-1, the full variable domain reads DSGVTQTPKHLITATGQRVTLRCSPRSGDLSVYWYQQSLDQGLQFLIQYYNGEERAKGNILERFSAQQFPDLHSELNLSSLELGDSALYFCASSVGPSGGYNEQFFGPGTRLTVL.

The chain carries TRBV7-3 and TRBJ2-1; 12 nucleotides line up with TRBD2. CDR3 size: 15 residues. Trimming at V came to 4 bases and at J to 4 bases, leaving 2 bases not matched to a gene. CDR1 is SGHTA and CDR2 is FQGTGA in the germline V gene. CDR3 region: CASSWLAGGYNEQFF. CDR3 coding DNA: TGTGCCAGCAGCTGGCTAGCGGGAGGGTACAATGAGCAGTTCTTC.

This sequence joins TRBV7-9 and TRBJ2-5; 7 positions match TRBD1. With V trimmed by 5 bases and J by 3 bases, 6 bases remained unmatched. Germline V lookup: CDR1 SEHNR, CDR2 FQNEAQ (reference sequence). CDR3 size: 14 residues. The CDR3 nucleotides read TGTGCCAGCAGCCCCAGGGACAGTGAAGAGACCCAGTACTTC. Translated: CASSPRDSEETQYF.

V is TRBV2 and J is TRBJ2-2, with TRBD1 identical over 7 bases. V shed 6 bases, J shed 7 bases, and the junction held 8 bases outside the gene matches. Germline CDR1 SNHLY, CDR2 FYNNEI. This CDR3 has 14 residues. CDR3 residues: CASRLTGVVGELFF. The CDR3 DNA follows: TGTGCCAGCAGATTAACAGGGGTCGTCGGGGAGCTGTTTTTT.

CDR3 nucleotides: TGTGCCAGCAGTATCTCCCGACTAGCGAGCTTTAGTGAGCAGTTCTTC. Translated: CASSISRLASFSEQFF. The chain links TRBV6-2 or TRBV6-3 to TRBJ2-1; 8 bases align to TRBD2. The CDR3 extends over 16 amino acids. The V gene's germline CDR1 is MNHEY and CDR2 SVGEGT. J was trimmed by 9 bases and V by 5 bases; bases with no gene match: 15.

The V call is TRBV4-1, the J call TRBJ2-1; TRBD2 is a possible D gene (5 bases). The CDR3 runs to 13 residues. Germline V CDR1 and CDR2: MGHRA, YSYEKL. Deletions cut 1 base from V and 8 bases from J, with 9 bases between. The CDR3 DNA follows: TGCGCCAGCAGCCAAGCCGGGGTTTATGAGCAGTTCTTC. This gives the protein CASSQAGVYEQFF.

The chain is built from TRBV5-5 and TRBJ1-2, with 7 positions matching TRBD1. The CDR3 covers 12 residues. J lost 7 bases, V lost 4 bases, and 4 bases had no gene match. CDR1 and CDR2 from the germline V gene are SGHKS and YYEKEE (reference sequence). CDR3 residues: CASSPQGVGYTF. The CDR3 DNA reads as TGTGCCAGCAGCCCTCAGGGGGTTGGCTACACCTTC.

The chain carries TRBV10-3 and TRBJ2-7; 7 bases are a match to TRBD2. CDR1 is ENHRY and CDR2 is SYGVKD in the germline V gene. This CDR3 is built from 14 residues. V shed 6 bases, J shed 0 bases, and the junction held 5 bases outside the gene matches. DNA for the CDR3: TGTGCCATCAGCGAAGGACTAGTCTCCTACGAGCAGTACTTC. Its protein is CAISEGLVSYEQYF.

This chain uses TRBV27 with TRBJ2-2; 7 bases map to TRBD1. This CDR3 is 16 amino acids long. With 3 bases clipped from V and 1 base from J, the junction kept 5 bases outside the gene matches. Germline CDR1 and CDR2: MNHEY and SMNVEV (reference sequence). The CDR3: CASSFPTGMNTGELFF. For the CDR3, the DNA is TGTGCCAGCAGTTTCCCGACAGGGATGAACACCGGGGAGCTGTTTTTT.

This chain uses TRBV11-2 with TRBJ2-3, with a weak D call TRBD2 (5 bases). V was trimmed by 4 bases and J by 6 bases, leaving 8 bases between them. The CDR3 spans 12 residues. Per the germline V gene, CDR1 is SGHAT and CDR2 is FQNNGV. CDR3 amino acids: CASSSLADTQYF. CDR3 nucleotides: TGTGCCAGCAGCTCCCTAGCCGATACGCAGTATTTT.

The V call is TRBV19, the J call TRBJ1-4; D ambiguous. The CDR3 runs to 16 residues. Trimming cost V 2 bases and J 0 bases, with 10 bases left between them. Germline V CDR1 and CDR2: LNHDA, SQIVND (reference sequence). CDR3 in amino acids: CASSIKRATTNEKLFF. CDR3 in DNA: TGTGCCAGTAGTATAAAGAGGGCGACAACTAATGAAAAACTGTTTTTT. The full variable domain, in which reference TRBV19 and TRBJ1-4 provide the parts outside the CDR3, is DGGITQSPKYLFRKEGQNVTLSCEQNLNHDAMYWYRQDPGQGLRLIYYSQIVNDFQKGDIAEGYSVSREKKESFPLTVTSAQKNPTAFYLCASSIKRATTNEKLFFGSGTQLSVL.

This chain connects TRBV6-1 to TRBJ1-2, with TRBD1 matching 12 bases. With 0 bases clipped from V and 8 bases from J, the junction kept 7 bases outside the gene matches. CDR3 length: 16 residues. The germline CDR1 and CDR2 sequences are MNHNS and SASEGT. The CDR3 region is CASSEAGGQGAGGYTF. The CDR3 DNA reads as TGTGCCAGCAGTGAAGCGGGGGGACAGGGGGCCGGAGGCTACACCTTC.

The chain links TRBV18 to TRBJ1-1; 9 bases line up with TRBD1. The length of the CDR3 is 13 residues. Losses at the gene ends were 0 bases for V and 10 bases for J; bases not matched to a gene: 3. Germline V gene data show CDR1 as KGHSH and CDR2 as LQKENI. CDR3 protein: CASSPPDRGRAFF. The CDR3 DNA follows: TGTGCCAGCTCACCACCGGACAGGGGAAGAGCTTTCTTT.

This chain joins TRBV7-2 and TRBJ1-5, with no clear D. Trimming shortened V by 5 bases and J by 0 bases, and 20 bases separated the two germline ends. The CDR3 totals 18 residues. Germline CDR1 SGHTA, CDR2 FQGNSA. The DNA for the CDR3 is TGTGCCAGCAGCCCACGCTTGGGCGAACCCTATAGCAATCAGCCCCAGCATTTT. It translates to CASSPRLGEPYSNQPQHF. Drawing the rest from reference TRBV7-2 and TRBJ1-5, the complete variable domain is GAGVSQSPSNKVTEKGKDVELRCDPISGHTALYWYRQSLGQGLEFLIYFQGNSAPDKSGLPSDRFSAERTGGSVSTLTIQRTQQEDSAVYLCASSPRLGEPYSNQPQHFGDGTRLSIL.

The J gene is TRBJ2-1, the V gene TRBV24-1; 8 nucleotides line up with TRBD2. Trimming removed 7 bases from V and 7 bases from J; junction bases left unmatched: 14. Germline CDR1 reads KGHDR; CDR2 reads SFDVKD. The CDR3 length is 16 residues. The DNA for the CDR3 is TGTGCCACCAGCGTCCCGGGAGCGGGAGTGTTTAATGAGCAGTTCTTC. It codes for CATSVPGAGVFNEQFF.

The CDR3 bases are TGTGCCAGCAGTTACTCGACTAGCGGGAGTGGGAATGAGCAGTTCTTC. This translates into CASSYSTSGSGNEQFF. The rearrangement joins TRBV6-5 to TRBJ2-1, with 12 nucleotides matching TRBD2. V gave up 0 bases and J gave up 7 bases; unmatched junction bases: 4. The germline CDR1 and CDR2 sequences are MNHEY and SVGAGI. The CDR3 contains 16 residues.

The chain uses TRBV2 and TRBJ2-1, with 14 positions matching TRBD2. With V trimmed by 2 bases and J by 6 bases, 6 bases remained unmatched. CDR3 length: 17 amino acids. CDR1 is SNHLY and CDR2 is FYNNEI in the germline V gene. The CDR3 nucleotides read TGTGCCAGCAGTGAAATGGGACTAGCGGGAGCAGTCAATGAGCAGTTCTTC. Protein: CASSEMGLAGAVNEQFF. Combining the CDR3 with reference TRBV2 and TRBJ2-1 gives the whole variable domain EPEVTQTPSHQVTQMGQEVILRCVPISNHLYFYWYRQILGQKVEFLVSFYNNEISEKSEIFDDQFSVERPDGSNFTLKIRSTKLEDSAMYFCASSEMGLAGAVNEQFFGPGTRLTVL.